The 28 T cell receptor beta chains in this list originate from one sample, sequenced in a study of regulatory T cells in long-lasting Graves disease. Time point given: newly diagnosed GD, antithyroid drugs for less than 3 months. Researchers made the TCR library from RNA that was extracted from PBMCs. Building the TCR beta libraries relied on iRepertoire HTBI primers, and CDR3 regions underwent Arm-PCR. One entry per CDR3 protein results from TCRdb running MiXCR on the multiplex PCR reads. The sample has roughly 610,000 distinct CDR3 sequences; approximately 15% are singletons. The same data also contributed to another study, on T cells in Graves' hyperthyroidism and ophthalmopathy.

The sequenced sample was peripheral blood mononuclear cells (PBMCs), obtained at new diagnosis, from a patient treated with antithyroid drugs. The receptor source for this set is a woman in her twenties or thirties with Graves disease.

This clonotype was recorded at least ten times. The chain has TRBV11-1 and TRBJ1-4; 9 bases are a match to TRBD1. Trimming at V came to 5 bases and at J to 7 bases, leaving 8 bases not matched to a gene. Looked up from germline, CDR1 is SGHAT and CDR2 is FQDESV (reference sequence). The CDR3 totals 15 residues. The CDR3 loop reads CASSITGGYGEKLFF. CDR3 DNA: TGTGCCAGCAGCATTACAGGGGGCTACGGTGAAAAACTGTTTTTT.

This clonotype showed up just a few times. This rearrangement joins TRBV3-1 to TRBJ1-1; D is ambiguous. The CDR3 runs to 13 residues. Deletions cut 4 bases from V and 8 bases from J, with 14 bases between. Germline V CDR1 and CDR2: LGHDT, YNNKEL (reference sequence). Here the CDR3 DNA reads TGTGCCAGCAGCCGTAACAGTTTTGTCGAAGCTTTCTTT. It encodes CASSRNSFVEAFF.

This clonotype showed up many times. The CDR3 nucleotides read TGTGCCAGCTCACCACCTTCCACCAGAGGTGAAGCTTTCTTT. Its translation is CASSPPSTRGEAFF. V is TRBV18 and J is TRBJ1-1; D ambiguous. This CDR3 is built from 14 residues. V lost 0 bases and J lost 7, with 12 bases in between. Germline CDR1 reads KGHSH; CDR2 reads LQKENI.

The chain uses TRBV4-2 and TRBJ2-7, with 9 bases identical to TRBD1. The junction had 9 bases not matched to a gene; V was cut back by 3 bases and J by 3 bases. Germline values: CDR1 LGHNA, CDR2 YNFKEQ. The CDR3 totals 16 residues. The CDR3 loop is CASSQANDRGDYEQYF. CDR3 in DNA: TGTGCCAGCAGCCAGGCAAACGACAGGGGGGACTACGAGCAGTACTTC.

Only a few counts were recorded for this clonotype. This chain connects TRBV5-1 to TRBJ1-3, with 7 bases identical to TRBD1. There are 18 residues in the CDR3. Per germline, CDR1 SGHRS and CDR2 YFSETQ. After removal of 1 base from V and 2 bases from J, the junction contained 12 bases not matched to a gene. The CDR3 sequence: CASSLYGQAMGAGNTIYF. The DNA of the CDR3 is TGCGCCAGCAGCTTGTACGGACAGGCCATGGGGGCTGGAAACACCATATATTTT.

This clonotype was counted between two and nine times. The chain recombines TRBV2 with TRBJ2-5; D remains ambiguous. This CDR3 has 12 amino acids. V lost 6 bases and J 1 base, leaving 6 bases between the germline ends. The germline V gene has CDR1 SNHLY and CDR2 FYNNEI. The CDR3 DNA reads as TGTGCCAGCAGGCGTATCCAAGAGACCCAGTACTTC. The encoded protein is CASRRIQETQYF.

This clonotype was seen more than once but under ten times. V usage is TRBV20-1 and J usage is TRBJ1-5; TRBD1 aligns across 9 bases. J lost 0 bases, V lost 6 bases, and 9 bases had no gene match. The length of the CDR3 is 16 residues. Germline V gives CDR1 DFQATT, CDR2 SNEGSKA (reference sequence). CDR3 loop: CSAPDRGTYSNQPQHF. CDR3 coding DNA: TGCAGTGCCCCTGACAGGGGGACTTATAGCAATCAGCCCCAGCATTTT.

Written as DNA, the CDR3 is TGTGCCAGCAGACGGGGGACCGGCAATGAGCAGTTCTTC. It is translated as CASRRGTGNEQFF. The chain uses TRBV27 and TRBJ2-1; D is possibly TRBD2 (6 bases). The V end lost 6 bases, the J end lost 6 bases, and 12 bases lay between the germline ends. CDR1 and CDR2 from the germline V gene are MNHEY and SMNVEV (reference sequence). There are 13 residues in the CDR3.

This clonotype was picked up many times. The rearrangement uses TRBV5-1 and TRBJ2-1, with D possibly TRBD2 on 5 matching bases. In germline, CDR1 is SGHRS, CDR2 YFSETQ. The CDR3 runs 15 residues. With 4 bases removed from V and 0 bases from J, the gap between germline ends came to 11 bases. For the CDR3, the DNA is TGCGCCAGCAGCCTAGGACTCTACTCCTACAATGAGCAGTTCTTC. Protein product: CASSLGLYSYNEQFF. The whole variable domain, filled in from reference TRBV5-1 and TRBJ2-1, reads KAGVTQTPRYLIKTRGQQVTLSCSPISGHRSVSWYQQTPGQGLQFLFEYFSETQRNKGNFPGRFSGRQFSNSRSEMNVSTLELGDSALYLCASSLGLYSYNEQFFGPGTRLTVL.

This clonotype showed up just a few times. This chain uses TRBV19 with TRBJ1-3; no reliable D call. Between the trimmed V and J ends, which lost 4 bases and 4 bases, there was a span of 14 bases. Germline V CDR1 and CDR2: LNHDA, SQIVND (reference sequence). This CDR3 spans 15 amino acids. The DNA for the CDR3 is TGTGCCAGTAGTACTTCGGCAGGCCGAGGAAACACCATATATTTT. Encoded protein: CASSTSAGRGNTIYF.

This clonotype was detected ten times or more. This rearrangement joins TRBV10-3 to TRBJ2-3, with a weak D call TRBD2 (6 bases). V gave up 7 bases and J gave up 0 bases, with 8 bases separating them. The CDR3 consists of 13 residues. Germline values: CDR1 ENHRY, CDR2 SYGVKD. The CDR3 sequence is CAIKGTSTDTQYF. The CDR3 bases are TGTGCCATCAAAGGGACTAGCACAGATACGCAGTATTTT.

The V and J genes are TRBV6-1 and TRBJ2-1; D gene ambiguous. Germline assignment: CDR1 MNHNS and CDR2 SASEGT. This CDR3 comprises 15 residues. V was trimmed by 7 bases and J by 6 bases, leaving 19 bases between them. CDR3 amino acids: CASTLLSSSGNEQFF. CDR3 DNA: TGTGCCAGCACCCTACTCTCTTCGTCCGGCAATGAGCAGTTCTTC.

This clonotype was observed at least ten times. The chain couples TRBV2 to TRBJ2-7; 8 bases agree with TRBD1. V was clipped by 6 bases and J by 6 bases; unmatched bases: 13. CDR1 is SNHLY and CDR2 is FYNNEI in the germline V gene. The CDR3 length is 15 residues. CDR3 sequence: CASRQRGSGGGEQYF. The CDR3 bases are TGTGCCAGCAGGCAAAGGGGGTCAGGGGGCGGCGAGCAGTACTTC.

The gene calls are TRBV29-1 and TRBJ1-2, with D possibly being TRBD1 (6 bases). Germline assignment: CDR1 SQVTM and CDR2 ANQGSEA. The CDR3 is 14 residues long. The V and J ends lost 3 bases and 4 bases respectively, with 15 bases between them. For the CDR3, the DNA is TGCAGCGTTGAGGGGGACGGAGGGGGCTATGGCTACACCTTC. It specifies CSVEGDGGGYGYTF.

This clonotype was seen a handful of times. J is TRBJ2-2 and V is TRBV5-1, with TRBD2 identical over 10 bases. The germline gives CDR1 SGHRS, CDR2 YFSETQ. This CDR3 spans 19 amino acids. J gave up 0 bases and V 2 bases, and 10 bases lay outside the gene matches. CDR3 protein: CASSLPKLAGITNTGELFF. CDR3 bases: TGCGCCAGCAGCTTACCAAAACTAGCGGGGATTACGAACACCGGGGAGCTGTTTTTT.

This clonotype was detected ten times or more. The CDR3 DNA is TGTGCCAGCAGCGTGCAGGGTAGCGAAACGGAGACCCAGTACTTC. Residues: CASSVQGSETETQYF. V is TRBV7-3 and J is TRBJ2-5; D is perhaps TRBD1 or TRBD2 (5 bases each). V was cut by 5 bases and J by 5 bases, with 18 bases left in between. The germline V gene encodes CDR1 SGHTA and CDR2 FQGTGA. The CDR3 is made up of 15 amino acids.

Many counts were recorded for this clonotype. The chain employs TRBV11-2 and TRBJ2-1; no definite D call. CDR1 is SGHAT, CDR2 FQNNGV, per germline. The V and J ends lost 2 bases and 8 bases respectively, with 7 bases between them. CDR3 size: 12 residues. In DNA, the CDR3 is TGTGCCAGCAGCTTATTAATCGATGAGCAGTTCTTC. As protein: CASSLLIDEQFF.

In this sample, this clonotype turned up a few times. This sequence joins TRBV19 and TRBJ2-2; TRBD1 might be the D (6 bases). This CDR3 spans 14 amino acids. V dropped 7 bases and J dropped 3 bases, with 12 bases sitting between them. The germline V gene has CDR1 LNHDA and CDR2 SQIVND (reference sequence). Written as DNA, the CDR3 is TGTGCCAGTAAGGGGGTTGAGGACACCGGGGAGCTGTTTTTT. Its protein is CASKGVEDTGELFF. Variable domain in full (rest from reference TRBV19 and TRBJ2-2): DGGITQSPKYLFRKEGQNVTLSCEQNLNHDAMYWYRQDPGQGLRLIYYSQIVNDFQKGDIAEGYSVSREKKESFPLTVTSAQKNPTAFYLCASKGVEDTGELFFGEGSRLTVL.

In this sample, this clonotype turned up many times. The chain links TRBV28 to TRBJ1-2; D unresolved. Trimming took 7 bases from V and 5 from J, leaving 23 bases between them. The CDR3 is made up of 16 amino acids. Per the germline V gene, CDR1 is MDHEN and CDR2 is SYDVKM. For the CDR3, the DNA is TGTGCCAGCAACGCGCCGGGGAGTTGGAGAAGTTATGGCTACACCTTC. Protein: CASNAPGSWRSYGYTF.

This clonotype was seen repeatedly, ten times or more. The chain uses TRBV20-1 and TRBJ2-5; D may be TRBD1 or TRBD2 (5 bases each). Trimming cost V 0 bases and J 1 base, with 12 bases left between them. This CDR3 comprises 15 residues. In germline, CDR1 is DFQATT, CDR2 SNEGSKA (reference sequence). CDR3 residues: CSARDKGRVQETQYF. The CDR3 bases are TGCAGTGCTAGAGATAAGGGACGGGTCCAAGAGACCCAGTACTTC.

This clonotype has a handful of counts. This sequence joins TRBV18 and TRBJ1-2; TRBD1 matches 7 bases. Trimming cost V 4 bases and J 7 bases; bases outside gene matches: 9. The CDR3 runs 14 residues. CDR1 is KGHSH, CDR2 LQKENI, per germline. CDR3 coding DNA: TGTGCCAGCTCACTAGACAGGGACGTCGGTGGCTACACCTTC. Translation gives CASSLDRDVGGYTF.

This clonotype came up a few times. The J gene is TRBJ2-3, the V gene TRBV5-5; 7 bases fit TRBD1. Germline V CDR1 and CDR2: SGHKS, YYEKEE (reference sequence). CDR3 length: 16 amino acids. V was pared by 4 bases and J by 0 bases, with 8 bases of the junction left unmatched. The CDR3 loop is CASSPLQGSSTDTQYF. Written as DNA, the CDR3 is TGTGCCAGCAGCCCGCTACAGGGGAGTAGCACAGATACGCAGTATTTT.

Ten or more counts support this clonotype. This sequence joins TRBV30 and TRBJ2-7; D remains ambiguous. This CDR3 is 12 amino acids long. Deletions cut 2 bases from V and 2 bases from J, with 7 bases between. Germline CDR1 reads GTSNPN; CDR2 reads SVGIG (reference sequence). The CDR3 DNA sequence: TGTGCCTGGAGTATGCCAGCCTACGAGCAGTACTTC. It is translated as CAWSMPAYEQYF.

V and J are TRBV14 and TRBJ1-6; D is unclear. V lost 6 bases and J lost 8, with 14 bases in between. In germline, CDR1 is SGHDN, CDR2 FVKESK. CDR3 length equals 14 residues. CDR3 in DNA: TGTGCCAGCAGTAGAACGGTCCAAGATTCACCCCTCCACTTT. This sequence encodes CASSRTVQDSPLHF.

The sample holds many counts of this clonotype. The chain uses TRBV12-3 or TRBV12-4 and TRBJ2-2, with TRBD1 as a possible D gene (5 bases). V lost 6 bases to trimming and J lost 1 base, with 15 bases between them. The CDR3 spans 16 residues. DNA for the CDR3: TGTGCCAGCAGCCCCAGGGTCTTTTGGAACACCGGGGAGCTGTTTTTT. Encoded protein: CASSPRVFWNTGELFF.

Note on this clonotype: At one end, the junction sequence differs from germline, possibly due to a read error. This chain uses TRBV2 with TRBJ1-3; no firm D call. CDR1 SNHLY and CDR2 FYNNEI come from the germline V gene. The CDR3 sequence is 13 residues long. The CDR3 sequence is CASSGPAGNTIYF. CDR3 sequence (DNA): TGTGCCAGCAGTGGCCCTGCTGGGAACACCATATATTTT.

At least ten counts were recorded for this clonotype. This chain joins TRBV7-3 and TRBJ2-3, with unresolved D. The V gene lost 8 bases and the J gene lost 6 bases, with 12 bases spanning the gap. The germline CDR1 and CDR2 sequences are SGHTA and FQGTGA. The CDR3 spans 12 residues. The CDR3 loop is CASSDPMDTQYF. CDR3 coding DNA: TGTGCCAGCTCAGACCCGATGGATACGCAGTATTTT.

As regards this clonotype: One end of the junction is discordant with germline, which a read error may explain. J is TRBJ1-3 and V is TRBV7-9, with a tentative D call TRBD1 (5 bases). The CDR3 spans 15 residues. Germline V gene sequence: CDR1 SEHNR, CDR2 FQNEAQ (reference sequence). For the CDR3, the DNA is TGTGCCAGCAGCTTAGTAGAGGGGTTTGGAAGCACCATATATTTT. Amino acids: CASSLVEGFGSTIYF. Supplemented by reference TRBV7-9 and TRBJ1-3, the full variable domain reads DTGVSQNPRHKITKRGQNVTFRCDPISEHNRLYWYRQTLGQGPEFLTYFQNEAQLEKSRLLSDRFSAERPKGSFSTLEIQRTEQGDSAMYLCASSLVEGFGSTIYFGEGSWLTVV.